This T cell receptor beta chain stems from a study of T-cell memory formation after mild COVID-19. The CDR3 has 15 amino acids. The germline CDR1 and CDR2 sequences are SGHTA and FQGTGA. V lost 2 bases and J 0 bases, leaving 11 bases between the germline ends. TCRdb fed the 5' RACE reads into MiXCR, producing one record per CDR3 protein. This table holds under 110,000 distinct CDR3 sequences, over 15% found once. This clonotype was found a few times. Sequenced input: PBMCs or a T cell subset sorted from them (not recorded which). The chain uses TRBV7-3 and TRBJ2-7, with D perhaps matching TRBD2 (5 bases). The TCR was taken from an adult woman who had mild COVID-19 (a few samples of this study predate the infection). Cell type and time point are not known. The CDR3: CASSLAGRGSYEQYF. CDR3 sequence (DNA): TGTGCCAGCAGCTTAGCGGGTCGGGGCTCCTACGAGCAGTACTTC. Variable domain in full (rest from reference TRBV7-3 and TRBJ2-7): GAGVSQTPSNKVTEKGKYVELRCDPISGHTALYWYRQSLGQGPEFLIYFQGTGAADDSGLPNDRFFAVRPEGSVSTLKIQRTERGDSAVYLCASSLAGRGSYEQYFGPGTRLTVT.